This passage covers 30 T cell receptor beta chains from one sample sequenced in a study of cytomegalovirus exposure and HLA in healthy donors (dated 2017 in TCRdb). Library creation used the immunoSEQ multiplex PCR assay. For the multiplex PCR, a mixture combining 60 forward primers for TCR Vbeta segments and 13 reverse primers for TCR Jbeta segments was used. Sourced from immuneACCESS, this table was stored by TCRdb with only in-frame sequences that have V and J called. A share of the clones is absent; for the studies checked, an unresolved V gene accounts for under half, and the remainder has no known explanation. In all, the sample holds 150,000 to 200,000 clones, and 60% to 85% of those were seen once. Together, the top ten hold less than 2.5% of the sample. The sequencing sample was made of PBMCs. The receptors were sampled from a middle-aged man in good health and CMV-seropositive.

The genes are TRBV5-5 and TRBJ2-7, with 8 bases fitting TRBD2. The germline V gene encodes CDR1 SGHKS and CDR2 YYEKEE (reference sequence). The CDR3 spans 16 residues. Losses at the gene ends were 4 bases for V and 7 bases for J; bases not matched to a gene: 16. The CDR3 DNA reads as TGTGCCAGCAGCCAGTCGGGGGGGGGAGTAACTCCTGAGCAGTACTTC. It is translated as CASSQSGGGVTPEQYF.

This rearrangement joins TRBV4-1 to TRBJ1-4, with D possibly TRBD1 on 6 matching bases. V lost 5 bases to trimming and J lost 3 bases, with 10 bases between them. The CDR3 is 14 residues long. In germline, CDR1 is MGHRA, CDR2 YSYEKL. The CDR3 sequence: CASSSRTANEKLFF. CDR3 in DNA: TGCGCCAGCAGCAGTAGGACAGCTAATGAAAAACTGTTTTTT.

The chain couples TRBV9 to TRBJ1-3, with TRBD1 matching 7 bases. The CDR3 length is 15 residues. CDR1 and CDR2 (germline): SGDLS, YYNGEE. V was pared by 4 bases and J by 0 bases, with 4 bases of the junction left unmatched. CDR3 residues: CASSSQGISGNTIYF. CDR3 bases: TGTGCCAGCAGCTCACAGGGGATCTCTGGAAACACCATATATTTT.

Turning to this clone: The sample contains more than one DNA sequence encoding this CDR3. The genes are TRBV6-1 and TRBJ2-2; D might be TRBD2 (6 bases). The germline V gene encodes CDR1 MNHNS and CDR2 SASEGT. With 8 bases removed from V and 3 bases from J, the gap between germline ends came to 16 bases. The CDR3 consists of 15 residues. The CDR3 coding sequence is TGTGCCAGCCCCCCCCGGGGAGGCTACACCGGGGAGCTGTTTTTT. Translating it yields CASPPRGGYTGELFF.

This sequence joins TRBV25-1 and TRBJ1-5, with 8 bases lining up with TRBD1. After removal of 6 bases from V and 1 base from J, the junction contained 5 bases not matched to a gene. The germline CDR1 and CDR2 sequences are MGHDK and SYGVNS. The CDR3 totals 15 residues. CDR3 sequence (DNA): TGTGCCAGCAGCGACACAGGGGGGAGCAATCAGCCCCAGCATTTT. Translating it yields CASSDTGGSNQPQHF.

The rearrangement links TRBV5-1 to TRBJ2-5, with D possibly TRBD1 on 5 matching bases. TRBJ2-7 explains the end of the DNA better; the J call may be wrong. This CDR3 spans 14 amino acids. Germline V gene sequence: CDR1 SGHRS, CDR2 YFSETQ. The CDR3 reads CASSLQDTLYEQYF. In nucleotides, the CDR3 is TGCGCCAGCAGCCTTCAGGACACTCTGTACGAGCAGTACTTC.

This chain connects TRBV21-1 to TRBJ1-5; the table assigns TRBD1, which was not confirmed against the DNA. TRBV21-1 corresponds to a pseudogene. The CDR3 runs to 15 residues. CDR3 nucleotide sequence: TGTGCCAGCAGCAAAGCAACGGGACAGGAACAGCCCCAGCATTTT. Its translation: CASSKATGQEQPQHF.

The chain carries TRBV11-2 and TRBJ1-1, with 9 bases aligning to TRBD1. The germline V gene encodes CDR1 SGHAT and CDR2 FQNNGV. After removal of 1 base from V and 3 bases from J, the junction contained 3 bases not matched to a gene. The CDR3 runs 15 residues. The CDR3 DNA is TGTGCCAGCAGCTTAGCTTGGGACAGGGACACTGAAGCTTTCTTT. Translated, it gives CASSLAWDRDTEAFF.

The V and J genes are TRBV7-2 and TRBJ2-1, with TRBD2 matching over 7 bases. J gave up 0 bases and V 5 bases, and 4 bases lay outside the gene matches. The CDR3 loop spans 15 amino acids. Germline values: CDR1 SGHTA, CDR2 FQGNSA. CDR3 protein: CASSPQRGSYNEQFF. CDR3 nucleotides: TGTGCCAGCAGCCCCCAGCGGGGCTCCTACAATGAGCAGTTCTTC.

This clone was seen more than once but under ten times. The chain uses TRBV6-6 and TRBJ2-7; 8 bases align to TRBD1. CDR1 is MNHNY, CDR2 SVGAGI, per germline (reference sequence). The CDR3 is 16 amino acids. V shed 4 bases, J shed 0 bases, and the junction held 8 bases outside the gene matches. The CDR3 is CASSSLQGDSSYEQYF. CDR3 coding DNA: TGTGCCAGCAGTTCGTTACAGGGGGATAGCTCCTACGAGCAGTACTTC.

J is TRBJ2-1 and V is TRBV21-1; TRBD2, as called in the table, went unchecked against the DNA. TRBV21-1 is flagged as a pseudogene. This CDR3 comprises 16 residues. The CDR3 DNA reads TGTGCCAGCAGCAAAGATGCGTTTCCCCTCTACAATGAGCAGTTCTTC. Encoded protein: CASSKDAFPLYNEQFF.

The chain links TRBV15 to TRBJ2-7; D not certain. The CDR3 totals 15 residues. Germline loops: CDR1 LNHNV, CDR2 YYDKDF (reference sequence). V was trimmed by 3 bases and J by 0 bases, leaving 12 bases between them. CDR3 nucleotides: TGTGCCACCAGCAGCTCAAAGTCGAGCTCCTACGAGCAGTACTTC. This sequence encodes CATSSSKSSSYEQYF.

This clone was seen just once. The genes are TRBV7-9 and TRBJ2-5; a weak D match, TRBD2 (5 bases). Germline V gene data show CDR1 as SEHNR and CDR2 as FQNEAQ (reference sequence). The CDR3 runs to 12 residues. Trimming pared 4 bases from V and 5 bases from J, leaving 8 bases between. The CDR3 coding sequence is TGTGCCAGCAGCTCCAGAGGGGAGACCCAGTACTTC. Protein sequence: CASSSRGETQYF.

The V call is TRBV5-4, the J call TRBJ2-5; D is ambiguous. Germline V gives CDR1 SGHNT, CDR2 YYREEE (reference sequence). The CDR3 loop spans 12 amino acids. Trimming cost V 4 bases and J 5 bases, with 9 bases left between them. CDR3 nucleotide sequence: TGTGCCAGCAGCCTACCAAAGGAGACCCAGTACTTC. Its protein product is CASSLPKETQYF.

The chain has TRBV15 and TRBJ1-1; D is unclear. The CDR3 contains 17 residues. In germline, CDR1 is LNHNV, CDR2 YYDKDF (reference sequence). Trimming took 1 base from V and 4 from J, leaving 19 bases between them. CDR3 coding DNA: TGTGCCACCAGCAGAGTTCGGCAGGTCGGCGTGTTCACTGAAGCTTTCTTT. It yields the protein CATSRVRQVGVFTEAFF.

J is TRBJ1-6 and V is TRBV30, with TRBD1 identical over 7 bases. The CDR3 length is 13 residues. J lost 2 bases, V lost 5 bases, and 0 bases had no gene match. Germline V gives CDR1 GTSNPN, CDR2 SVGIG (reference sequence). As DNA, the CDR3 is TGTGCCTGGGGGACAGCCTATAATTCACCCCTCCACTTT. Its protein product is CAWGTAYNSPLHF. The full variable domain, rest sourced from reference TRBV30 and TRBJ1-6, is SQTIHQWPATLVQPVGSPLSLECTVEGTSNPNLYWYRQAAGRGLQLLFYSVGIGQISSEVPQNLSASRPQDRQFILSSKKLLLSDSGFYLCAWGTAYNSPLHFGNGTRLTVT.

V gene TRBV7-2 combines with J gene TRBJ2-7; 8 bases match TRBD1. The J segment lost 6 bases and the V segment lost 0 bases, leaving 7 bases of the junction unmatched. Germline V gene lookup returns CDR1 SGHTA and CDR2 FQGNSA. The CDR3 consists of 15 residues. The DNA of the CDR3 is TGTGCCAGCAGCTTAGCGCCTGGACAGGGTGGCGAGCAGTACTTC. This gives the protein CASSLAPGQGGEQYF.

This chain connects TRBV19 to TRBJ1-5; 9 bases line up with TRBD1. After removal of 6 bases from V and 4 bases from J, the junction contained 4 bases not matched to a gene. The V gene's germline CDR1 is LNHDA and CDR2 SQIVND (reference sequence). This CDR3 has 14 amino acids. The CDR3 loop reads CASRPGQGNQPQHF. CDR3 coding DNA: TGTGCCAGTAGGCCGGGACAGGGTAATCAGCCCCAGCATTTT.

This chain links TRBV7-8 with TRBJ1-2; 8 nucleotides agree with TRBD1. V trimming: 5 bases; J trimming: 2 bases; junction bases outside the gene matches: 4. The CDR3 covers 14 residues. The germline V gene has CDR1 SGHVS and CDR2 FQNEAQ. The CDR3 DNA follows: TGTGCCAGCAGCGTGGACAGGGAGAACTATGGCTACACCTTC. Translation gives CASSVDRENYGYTF.

The rearrangement joins TRBV5-1 to TRBJ2-1; the match to TRBD1 covers 9 bases. The CDR3 covers 18 residues. Germline lookup yields CDR1 SGHRS and CDR2 YFSETQ. Trimming cost V 4 bases and J 2 bases; bases outside gene matches: 13. The CDR3 loop is CASSRGTGYVSAYNEQFF. The CDR3, as DNA: TGCGCCAGCAGCCGCGGGACAGGGTATGTGTCTGCCTACAATGAGCAGTTCTTC.

The chain has TRBV5-4 and TRBJ2-5, with 10 bases that match TRBD2. The CDR3 spans 16 residues. Unmatched junction bases numbered 10, after V lost 3 bases and J lost 5 bases. CDR1 is SGHNT and CDR2 is YYREEE in the germline V gene (reference sequence). DNA of the CDR3: TGTGCCAGCAGCTCCCCGGTCCTAGCGGGGGTGGAGACCCAGTACTTC. Protein sequence: CASSSPVLAGVETQYF.

The genes are TRBV7-9 and TRBJ2-5; no clear D gene. Germline V gene sequence: CDR1 SEHNR, CDR2 FQNEAQ (reference sequence). V lost 4 bases and J lost 4, with 4 bases in between. The CDR3 contains 11 residues. The chain's CDR3 is CASSSGETQYF. DNA for the CDR3: TGTGCCAGCAGCTCAGGAGAGACCCAGTACTTC.

The chain recombines TRBV14 with TRBJ2-7; 8 nucleotides line up with TRBD2. The junction had 14 bases not matched to a gene; V was cut back by 4 bases and J by 3 bases. The CDR3 length is 17 residues. Germline CDR1 is SGHDN and CDR2 is FVKESK. The CDR3 here is CASSPGGGGLLFYEQYF. The CDR3 coding sequence is TGTGCCAGCAGCCCAGGAGGCGGGGGGCTTTTATTCTACGAGCAGTACTTC.

V is TRBV15 and J is TRBJ1-2; TRBD1 aligns across 8 bases. Per germline, CDR1 LNHNV and CDR2 YYDKDF (reference sequence). V dropped 5 bases and J dropped 6; count of bases not matched to a gene: 8. This CDR3 spans 14 amino acids. The CDR3: CATSSRTGQDGYTF. The CDR3 DNA reads as TGTGCCACCAGCTCCCGGACAGGGCAGGATGGCTACACCTTC.

This clone was observed a handful of times. This rearrangement joins TRBV11-2 to TRBJ1-4; TRBD1 is a possible D gene (6 bases). V was pared by 5 bases and J by 6 bases, with 16 bases between. CDR3 size: 15 residues. Looked up from germline, CDR1 is SGHAT and CDR2 is FQNNGV. CDR3 sequence (DNA): TGTGCCAGCAGCAGTCAGGGGAATTGGGATGAAAAACTGTTTTTT. Translating gives CASSSQGNWDEKLFF.

This chain connects TRBV7-9 to TRBJ2-5, with D perhaps matching TRBD1 (6 bases). The closer fit of TRBJ2-7 to the DNA end suggests the J call may be wrong. The CDR3 loop spans 16 amino acids. Germline V gives CDR1 SEHNR, CDR2 FQNEAQ (reference sequence). The DNA for the CDR3 is TGTGCCAGCAGCTTAGTCTCGGGCAGGGGTGGATACGAGCAGTACTTC. It encodes CASSLVSGRGGYEQYF.

In its sample, this clone was seen a few times. The rearrangement links TRBV19 to TRBJ2-7; TRBD1 aligns across 7 bases. The CDR3 has 15 amino acids. The germline V gene has CDR1 LNHDA and CDR2 SQIVND (reference sequence). V trimming: 5 bases; J trimming: 4 bases; junction bases outside the gene matches: 11. CDR3 nucleotides: TGTGCCAGTAGTGAATACCGGGACAGATTTTACGAGCAGTACTTC. This sequence encodes CASSEYRDRFYEQYF.

V usage is TRBV18 and J usage is TRBJ1-5, with 8 bases fitting TRBD1. With 5 bases clipped from V and 6 bases from J, the junction kept 9 bases outside the gene matches. The CDR3 is made up of 15 amino acids. Germline V gene lookup returns CDR1 KGHSH and CDR2 LQKENI. The CDR3 DNA is TGTGCCAGCTCAACGGGGACAGGTCGCGGTCAGCCCCAGCATTTT. Translating it yields CASSTGTGRGQPQHF.

The genes are TRBV4-3 and TRBJ2-1; 9 positions agree with TRBD2. This CDR3 contains 14 residues. Germline-derived CDR1 and CDR2 are LGHNA and YSLEER. The V gene end was trimmed by 5 bases and the J gene end by 9 bases; junction bases not matched to a gene: 8. The CDR3 DNA sequence: TGCGCCAGCAGCTGGGCGGGGGGGCTAGTTGAGCAGTTCTTC. Translating gives CASSWAGGLVEQFF.

This chain uses TRBV25-1 with TRBJ2-4; 10 bases agree with TRBD1. V was clipped by 6 bases and J by 5 bases; unmatched bases: 10. The CDR3 contains 16 residues. In germline, CDR1 is MGHDK, CDR2 SYGVNS. This CDR3 reads CASRGPGGTGENIQYF. The CDR3 bases are TGTGCCAGCAGGGGACCCGGGGGGACAGGGGAAAACATTCAGTACTTC.